This TCR beta chain was obtained from a study of long-term antiretroviral therapy in people with HIV. Background on the study: The oldest samples precede the 2015 immediate-ART recommendation by about a decade. Study-wide results and caveats: Clonal expansions arising prior to ART prevailed in the repertoire at every time point.

This CDR3 contains 14 residues. V was cut by 3 bases and J by 7 bases, with 16 bases left in between. Germline-derived CDR1 and CDR2 are LNHDA and SQIVND (reference sequence). It was version v3.0 of the immunoSEQ assay that was run at survey level. Assay: immunoSEQ multiplex PCR; the TCRdb copy retains only in-frame clones and omits some. This table holds 28,000 or so clones, nearly 95% found once. This clone was observed a handful of times. Its antigen is unidentified. Each sample contained about 0.95-11 million cryopreserved PBMC, thawed before DNA extraction. This receptor was obtained from a man in his forties with HIV. The chain has TRBV19 and TRBJ2-7; possibly TRBD1 for D (6 bases). Sequenced material: unsorted PBMCs, taken 6.2 years after starting antiretroviral therapy. As DNA, the CDR3 is TGTGCCAGTAGTATGGGCCGGTTTAGGGGGGAGCAGTACTTC. Translated: CASSMGRFRGEQYF.